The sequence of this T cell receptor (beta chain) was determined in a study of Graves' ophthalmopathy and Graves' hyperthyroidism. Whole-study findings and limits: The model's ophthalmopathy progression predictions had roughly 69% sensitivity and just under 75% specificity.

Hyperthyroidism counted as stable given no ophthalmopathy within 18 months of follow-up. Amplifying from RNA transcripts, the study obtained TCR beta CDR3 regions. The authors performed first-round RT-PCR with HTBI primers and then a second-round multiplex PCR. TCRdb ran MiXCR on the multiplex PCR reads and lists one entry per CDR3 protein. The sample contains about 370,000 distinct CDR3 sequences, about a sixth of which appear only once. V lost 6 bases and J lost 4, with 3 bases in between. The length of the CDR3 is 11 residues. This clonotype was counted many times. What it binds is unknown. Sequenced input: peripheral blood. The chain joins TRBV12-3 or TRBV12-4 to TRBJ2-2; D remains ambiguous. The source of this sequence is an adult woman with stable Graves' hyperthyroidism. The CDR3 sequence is CASRATGELFF. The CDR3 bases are TGTGCCAGCAGGGCCACCGGGGAGCTGTTTTTT.